A single sample gave rise to the 4 T cell receptor beta chains below, sequenced in a study of PD-1 blockade in classical Hodgkin lymphoma. The method was immunoSEQ multiplex PCR; TCRdb's version includes in-frame clones alone and lacks a portion of them. The top ten clones hold 1% to 1.5% of a sample with about 22,000 clones, 65% to 80% of them seen once. As for time point: cycle 4 day 1 (C4D1), after 6 weeks of nivolumab. Following autologous stem cell transplantation, relapse occurred in every patient, and exposure to brentuximab vedotin varied. Magnetic depletion of unwanted cells isolated CD4+ T cells from thawed PBMCs. The sample in question was CD4+ T cells from blood, obtained before the fourth cycle of nivolumab. Receptors originate from a human donor with classical Hodgkin lymphoma.

This clone has more than one count but fewer than ten. The chain employs TRBV7-8 and TRBJ1-6; no clear D. Per germline, CDR1 SGHVS and CDR2 FQNEAQ. This CDR3 has 14 residues. The V end was cut by 5 bases, the J end by 8 bases, with 13 bases between. CDR3 in DNA: TGTGCCAGCAGCCCGGTCCAGTTATATTCACCCCTCCACTTT. Protein: CASSPVQLYSPLHF.

The chain recombines TRBV19 with TRBJ2-7; weak D call: TRBD1 (6 bases). CDR1 is LNHDA and CDR2 is SQIVND in the germline V gene (reference sequence). The CDR3 sequence is 14 residues long. V was pared by 7 bases and J by 3 bases, with 16 bases between. The CDR3 DNA reads TGTGCCAGTAATAATCCGGGACAAGACTACGAGCAGTACTTC. Its protein is CASNNPGQDYEQYF.

The V and J genes are TRBV5-1 and TRBJ2-7; 7 positions match TRBD1. Germline lookup yields CDR1 SGHRS and CDR2 YFSETQ. Trimming removed 0 bases from V and 2 bases from J; junction bases left unmatched: 2. The CDR3 is 14 residues long. This chain's CDR3 is CASSLDRGPYEQYF. The DNA for the CDR3 is TGCGCCAGCAGCTTGGACAGGGGACCCTACGAGCAGTACTTC.

V is TRBV7-2 and J is TRBJ1-2; no clear D. The CDR3 consists of 12 residues. The ends were cut back, 1 base at V and 4 bases at J, with 4 bases in the middle. CDR1 is SGHTA, CDR2 FQGNSA, per germline. CDR3 DNA: TGTGCCAGCAGCTTAGGGGTCTATGGCTACACCTTC. Translation: CASSLGVYGYTF.